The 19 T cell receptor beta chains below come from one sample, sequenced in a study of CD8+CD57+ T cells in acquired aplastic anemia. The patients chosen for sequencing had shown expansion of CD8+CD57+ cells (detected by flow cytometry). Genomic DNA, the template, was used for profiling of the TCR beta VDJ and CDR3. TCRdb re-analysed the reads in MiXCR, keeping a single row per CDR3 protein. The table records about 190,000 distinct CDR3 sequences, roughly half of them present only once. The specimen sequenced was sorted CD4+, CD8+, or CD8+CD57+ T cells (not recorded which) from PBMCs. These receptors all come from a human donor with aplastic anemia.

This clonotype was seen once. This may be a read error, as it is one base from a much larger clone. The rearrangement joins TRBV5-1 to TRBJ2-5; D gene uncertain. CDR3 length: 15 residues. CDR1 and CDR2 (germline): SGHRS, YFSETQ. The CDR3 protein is CAGRASMGSLKTQYF. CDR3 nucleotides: TGCGCCGGCAGAGCCTCAATGGGTTCCTTGAAGACCCAGTACTTC.

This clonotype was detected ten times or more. The CDR3 nucleotides read TGTGCCAGCAGCGAACGACCGGGACAGGGAGACACCGGGGAGCTGTTTTTT. This sequence encodes CASSERPGQGDTGELFF. The J gene is TRBJ2-2, the V gene TRBV7-3, with TRBD1 identical over 9 bases. Trimming removed 5 bases from V and 3 bases from J; junction bases left unmatched: 10. The length of the CDR3 is 17 residues. Per the germline V gene, CDR1 is SGHTA and CDR2 is FQGTGA.

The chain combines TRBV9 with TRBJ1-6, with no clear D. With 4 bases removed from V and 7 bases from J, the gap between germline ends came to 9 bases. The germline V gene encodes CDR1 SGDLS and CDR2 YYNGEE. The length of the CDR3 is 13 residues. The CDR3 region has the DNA TGTGCCAGCAGCTCTCACCCGAATTCACCCCTCCACTTT. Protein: CASSSHPNSPLHF.

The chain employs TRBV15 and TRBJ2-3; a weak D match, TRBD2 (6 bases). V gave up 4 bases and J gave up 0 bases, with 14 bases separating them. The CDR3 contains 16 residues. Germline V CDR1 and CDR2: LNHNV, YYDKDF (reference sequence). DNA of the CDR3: TGTGCCACCAGCAAAAACTTCGCGGGAAGCACAGATACGCAGTATTTT. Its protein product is CATSKNFAGSTDTQYF. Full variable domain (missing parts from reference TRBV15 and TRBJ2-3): DAMVIQNPRYQVTQFGKPVTLSCSQTLNHNVMYWYQQKSSQAPKLLFHYYDKDFNNEADTPDNFQSRRPNTSFCFLDIRSPGLGDTAMYLCATSKNFAGSTDTQYFGPGTRLTVL.

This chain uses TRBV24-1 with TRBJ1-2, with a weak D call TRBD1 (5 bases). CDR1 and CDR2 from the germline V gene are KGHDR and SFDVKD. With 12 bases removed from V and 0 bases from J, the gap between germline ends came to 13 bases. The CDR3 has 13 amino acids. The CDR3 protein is CAPRGRTNYGYTF. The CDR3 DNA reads TGTGCCCCAAGGGGCAGGACTAACTATGGCTACACCTTC.

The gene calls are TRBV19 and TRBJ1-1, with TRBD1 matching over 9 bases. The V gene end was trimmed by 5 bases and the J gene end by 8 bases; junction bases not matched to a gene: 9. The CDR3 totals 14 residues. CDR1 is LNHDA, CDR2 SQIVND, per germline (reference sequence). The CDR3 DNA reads TGTGCCAGTAGTCCGGACAGGGGAAGAGGAGAAGCTTTCTTT. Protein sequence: CASSPDRGRGEAFF.

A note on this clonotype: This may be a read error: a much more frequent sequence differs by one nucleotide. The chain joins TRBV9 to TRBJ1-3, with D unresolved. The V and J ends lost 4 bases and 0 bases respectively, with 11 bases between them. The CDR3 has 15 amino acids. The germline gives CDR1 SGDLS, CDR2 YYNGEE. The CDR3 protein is CASSFDRDSGNTIYF. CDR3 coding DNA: TGTGCCAGCAGCTTCGACCGGGACTCTGGAAACACCATATATTTT.

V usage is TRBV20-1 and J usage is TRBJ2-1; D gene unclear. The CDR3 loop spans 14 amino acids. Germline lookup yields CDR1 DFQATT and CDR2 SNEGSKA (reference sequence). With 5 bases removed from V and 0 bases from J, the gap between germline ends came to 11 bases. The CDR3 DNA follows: TGCAGTGCTGGACCTGCTGGCTCCTACAATGAGCAGTTCTTC. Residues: CSAGPAGSYNEQFF.

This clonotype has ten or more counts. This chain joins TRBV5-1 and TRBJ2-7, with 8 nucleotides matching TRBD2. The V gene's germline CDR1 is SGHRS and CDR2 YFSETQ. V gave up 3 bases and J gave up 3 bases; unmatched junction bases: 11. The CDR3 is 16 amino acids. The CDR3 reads CASSSSRTSFGYEQYF. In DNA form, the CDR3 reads TGCGCCAGCAGCTCATCTCGGACTAGCTTTGGCTACGAGCAGTACTTC.

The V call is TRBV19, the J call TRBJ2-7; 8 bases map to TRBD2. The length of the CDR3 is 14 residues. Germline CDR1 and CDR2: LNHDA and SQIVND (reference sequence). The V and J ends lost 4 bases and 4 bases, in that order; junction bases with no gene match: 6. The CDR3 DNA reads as TGTGCCAGTAGTAAACTAGCGGAAGTGTACGAGCAGTACTTC. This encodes CASSKLAEVYEQYF.

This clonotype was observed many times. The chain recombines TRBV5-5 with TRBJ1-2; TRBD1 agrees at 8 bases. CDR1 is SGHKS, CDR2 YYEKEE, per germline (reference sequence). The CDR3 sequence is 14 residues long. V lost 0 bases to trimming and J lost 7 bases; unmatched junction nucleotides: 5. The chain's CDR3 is CASSLVTGTGGYTF. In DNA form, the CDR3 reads TGTGCCAGCAGCTTGGTCACAGGGACAGGTGGCTACACCTTC.

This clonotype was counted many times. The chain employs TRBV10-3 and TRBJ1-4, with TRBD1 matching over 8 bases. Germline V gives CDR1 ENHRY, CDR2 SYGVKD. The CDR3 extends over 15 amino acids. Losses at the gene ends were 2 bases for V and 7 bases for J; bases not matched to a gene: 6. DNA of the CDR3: TGTGCCATCAGTGAGAGGTCAGGGGGCGGTGAAAAACTGTTTTTT. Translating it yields CAISERSGGGEKLFF.

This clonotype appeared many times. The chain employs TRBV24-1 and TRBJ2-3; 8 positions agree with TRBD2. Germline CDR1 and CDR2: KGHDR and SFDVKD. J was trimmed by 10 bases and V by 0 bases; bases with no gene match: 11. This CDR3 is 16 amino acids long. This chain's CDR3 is CATSDLPGRAFDAQYF. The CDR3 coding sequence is TGTGCCACCAGTGATTTGCCCGGGAGGGCGTTCGATGCGCAGTATTTT.

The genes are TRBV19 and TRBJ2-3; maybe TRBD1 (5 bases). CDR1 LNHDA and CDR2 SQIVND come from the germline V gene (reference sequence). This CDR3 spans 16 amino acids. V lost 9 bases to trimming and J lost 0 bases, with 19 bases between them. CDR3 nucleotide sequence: TGTGCCAGCCAGGGTACCGCACGTACTAGCACAGATACGCAGTATTTT. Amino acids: CASQGTARTSTDTQYF. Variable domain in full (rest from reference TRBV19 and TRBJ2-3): DGGITQSPKYLFRKEGQNVTLSCEQNLNHDAMYWYRQDPGQGLRLIYYSQIVNDFQKGDIAEGYSVSREKKESFPLTVTSAQKNPTAFYLCASQGTARTSTDTQYFGPGTRLTVL.

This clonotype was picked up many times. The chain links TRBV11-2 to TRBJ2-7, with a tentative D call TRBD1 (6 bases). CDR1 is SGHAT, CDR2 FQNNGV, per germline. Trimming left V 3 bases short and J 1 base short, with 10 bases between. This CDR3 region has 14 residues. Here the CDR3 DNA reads TGTGCCAGCAGCTTCGGACAGAGATCCTACGAGCAGTACTTC. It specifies CASSFGQRSYEQYF.

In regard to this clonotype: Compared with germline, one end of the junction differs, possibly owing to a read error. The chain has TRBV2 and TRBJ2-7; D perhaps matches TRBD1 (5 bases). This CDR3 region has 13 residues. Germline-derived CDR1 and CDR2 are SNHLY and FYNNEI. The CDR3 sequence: CASSERGSYGQYF. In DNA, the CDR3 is TGTGCCAGCAGTGAAAGGGGTTCCTACGGGCAGTACTTC.

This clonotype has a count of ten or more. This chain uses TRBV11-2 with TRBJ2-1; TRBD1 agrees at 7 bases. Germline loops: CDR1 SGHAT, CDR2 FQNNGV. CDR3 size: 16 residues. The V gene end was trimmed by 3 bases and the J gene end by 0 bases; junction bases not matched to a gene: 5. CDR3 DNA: TGTGCCAGCAGCTTCCCGGGACAGCTCTCCTACAATGAGCAGTTCTTC. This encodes CASSFPGQLSYNEQFF.

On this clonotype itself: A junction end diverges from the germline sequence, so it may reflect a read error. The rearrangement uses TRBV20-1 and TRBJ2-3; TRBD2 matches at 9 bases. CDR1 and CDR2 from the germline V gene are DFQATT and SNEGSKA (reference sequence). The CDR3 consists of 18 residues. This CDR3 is CSVRGDGGRAGSTDTRYF. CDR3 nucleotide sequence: TGCAGTGTTAGAGGGGATGGCGGGAGGGCGGGGAGCACAGATACGCGGTATTTT.

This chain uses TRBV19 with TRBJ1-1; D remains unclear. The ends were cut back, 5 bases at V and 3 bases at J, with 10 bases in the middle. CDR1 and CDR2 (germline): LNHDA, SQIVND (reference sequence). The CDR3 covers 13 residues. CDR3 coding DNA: TGTGCCAGTAGTTCCGGGATTCACACTGAAGCTTTCTTT. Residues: CASSSGIHTEAFF.